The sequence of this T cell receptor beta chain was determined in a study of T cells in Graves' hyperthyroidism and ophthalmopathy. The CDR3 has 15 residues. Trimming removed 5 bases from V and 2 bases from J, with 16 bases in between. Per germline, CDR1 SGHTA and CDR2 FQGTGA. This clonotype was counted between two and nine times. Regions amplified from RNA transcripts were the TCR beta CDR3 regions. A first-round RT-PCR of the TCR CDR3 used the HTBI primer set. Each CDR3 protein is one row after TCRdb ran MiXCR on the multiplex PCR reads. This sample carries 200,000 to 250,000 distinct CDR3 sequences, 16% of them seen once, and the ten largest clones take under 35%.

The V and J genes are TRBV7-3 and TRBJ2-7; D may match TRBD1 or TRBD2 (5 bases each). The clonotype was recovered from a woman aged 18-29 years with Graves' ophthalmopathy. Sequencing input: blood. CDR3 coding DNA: TGTGCCAGCAGCCTGGGACCCGAGACAACCTACGAGCAGTACTTC. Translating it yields CASSLGPETTYEQYF.